This TCR beta chain was identified during a study of T cells in Graves' hyperthyroidism and ophthalmopathy. Thyroid ultrasound and orbital computed tomography, with clinical symptoms and serum thyroxine and TRAb, informed diagnoses. Study conclusions and caveats: Researchers found most expanded thyroid clonotypes above 0.001 in blood as well. A model of 13 V-J features distinguished ophthalmopathy from stable hyperthyroidism.

In its sample, this clonotype was seen many times. Its antigen is as yet unknown. RNA transcripts provided the source from which TCR beta CDR3 regions were amplified. First-round RT-PCR of the TCR CDR3 relied on the HTBI primer set. TCRdb re-analysed the multiplex PCR reads in MiXCR, keeping a single row per CDR3 protein. The repertoire holds a few hundred thousand distinct CDR3 sequences, with just over 45% as singletons. This CDR3 has 9 amino acids. V lost 5 bases and J 5 bases, leaving 3 bases between the germline ends. The germline V gene encodes CDR1 SQVTM and CDR2 ANQGSEA. The V and J genes are TRBV29-1 and TRBJ1-2; D ambiguous. The sequenced material came from peripheral blood or thyroid tissue (not recorded which). This sequence was found in an adult woman with Graves' disease, either hyperthyroidism or ophthalmopathy (not recorded which). The CDR3 region is CSVQYGYTF. CDR3 DNA: TGCAGCGTTCAATATGGCTACACCTTC.